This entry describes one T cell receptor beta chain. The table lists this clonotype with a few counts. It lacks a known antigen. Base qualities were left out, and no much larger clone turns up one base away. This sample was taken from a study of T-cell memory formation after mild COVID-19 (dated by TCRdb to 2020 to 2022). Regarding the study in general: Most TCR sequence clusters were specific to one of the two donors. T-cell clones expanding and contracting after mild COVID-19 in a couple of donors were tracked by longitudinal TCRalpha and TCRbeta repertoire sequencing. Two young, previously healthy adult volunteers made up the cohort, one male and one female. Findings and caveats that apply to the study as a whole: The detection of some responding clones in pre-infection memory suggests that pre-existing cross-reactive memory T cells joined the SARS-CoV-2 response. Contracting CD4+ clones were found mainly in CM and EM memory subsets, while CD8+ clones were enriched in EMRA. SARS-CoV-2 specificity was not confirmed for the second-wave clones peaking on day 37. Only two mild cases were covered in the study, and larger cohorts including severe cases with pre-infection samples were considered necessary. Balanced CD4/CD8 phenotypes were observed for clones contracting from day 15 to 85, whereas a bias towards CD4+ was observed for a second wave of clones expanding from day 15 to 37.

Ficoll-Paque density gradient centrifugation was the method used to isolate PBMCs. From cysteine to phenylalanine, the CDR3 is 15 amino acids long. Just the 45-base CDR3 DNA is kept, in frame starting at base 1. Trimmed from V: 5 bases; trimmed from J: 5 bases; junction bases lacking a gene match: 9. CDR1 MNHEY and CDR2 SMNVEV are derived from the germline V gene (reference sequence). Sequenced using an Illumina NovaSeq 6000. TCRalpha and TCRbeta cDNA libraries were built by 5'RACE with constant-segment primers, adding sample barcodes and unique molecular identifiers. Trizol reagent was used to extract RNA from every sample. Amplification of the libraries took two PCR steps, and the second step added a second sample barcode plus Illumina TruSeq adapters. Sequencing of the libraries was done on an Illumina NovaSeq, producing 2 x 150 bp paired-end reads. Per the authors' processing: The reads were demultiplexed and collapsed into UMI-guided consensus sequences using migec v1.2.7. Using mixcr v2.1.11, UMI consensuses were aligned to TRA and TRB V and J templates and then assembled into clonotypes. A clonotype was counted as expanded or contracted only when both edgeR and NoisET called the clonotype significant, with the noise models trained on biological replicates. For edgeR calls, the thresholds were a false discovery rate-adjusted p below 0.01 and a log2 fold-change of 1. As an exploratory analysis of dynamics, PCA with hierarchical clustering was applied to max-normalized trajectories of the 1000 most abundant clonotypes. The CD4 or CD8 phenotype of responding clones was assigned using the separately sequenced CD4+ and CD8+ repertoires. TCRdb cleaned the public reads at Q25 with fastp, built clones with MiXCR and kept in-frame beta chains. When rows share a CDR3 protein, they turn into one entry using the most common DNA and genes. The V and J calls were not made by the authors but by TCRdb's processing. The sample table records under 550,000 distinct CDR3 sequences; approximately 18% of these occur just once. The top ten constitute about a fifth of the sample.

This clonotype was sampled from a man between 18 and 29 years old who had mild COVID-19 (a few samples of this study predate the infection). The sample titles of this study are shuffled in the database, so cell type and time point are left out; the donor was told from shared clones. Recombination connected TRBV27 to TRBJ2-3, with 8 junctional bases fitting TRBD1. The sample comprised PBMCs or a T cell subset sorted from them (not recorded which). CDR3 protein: CASSPWTGSKDTQYF. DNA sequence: TGTGCCAGCAGTCCCTGGACAGGGTCGAAAGATACGCAGTATTTT.